This TCR beta chain was recovered during a study of T cell responses to AZD1222 COVID-19 vaccine. About this clone itself: What it binds is not known.

The method was immunoSEQ multiplex PCR; TCRdb's version includes in-frame clones alone and lacks a portion of them. Of 55,000 to 65,000 clones listed, roughly 89% are singletons. Findings of the study overall: Along spike, vaccine-associated CD4 TCRs were found throughout, with dominance at 160-218 and 743-854.

The CDR3 has 12 amino acids. V lost 5 bases and J lost 8, with 13 bases in between. The germline CDR1 and CDR2 sequences are SQVTM and ANQGSEA. The sequenced sample was peripheral blood, obtained 28 days after the second AZD1222 dose. The sequence derives from an adult who received the AZD1222 COVID-19 vaccine. J is TRBJ2-1 and V is TRBV29-1; D ambiguous. The CDR3 DNA reads as TGCAGCGTTTCGGGCGCCGCGGATGAGCAGTTCTTC. This gives the protein CSVSGAADEQFF.